One sample yielded the 5 T cell receptor beta chains listed below, sequenced in a study of blood T cell repertoires in COVID-19. The protocol was immunoSEQ multiplex PCR, while the TCRdb copy is restricted to in-frame clones and leaves out a portion. The table records approximately 250,000 clones, 75% to 90% of them present only once. Sequenced sample: peripheral blood. The origin of the receptors is a young man who had recovered from COVID-19.

The chain links TRBV10-3 to TRBJ2-5, with D possibly TRBD2 on 5 matching bases. Trimming left V 11 bases short and J 5 bases short, with 12 bases between. This CDR3 comprises 11 residues. The germline CDR1 and CDR2 sequences are ENHRY and SYGVKD. Here the CDR3 DNA reads TGTGCCGCCGGACTCCGGGAGACCCAGTACTTC. Residues: CAAGLRETQYF.

The table lists this clone with a count of one. The V gene is TRBV11-2, the J gene TRBJ2-3; D not resolved. CDR3 size: 12 residues. V was cut by 5 bases and J by 4 bases, with 7 bases left in between. CDR1 is SGHAT, CDR2 FQNNGV, per germline. CDR3: CASSPGADTQYF. DNA for the CDR3: TGTGCCAGCAGCCCCGGTGCAGATACGCAGTATTTT. The variable domain in full, with the rest retrieved from reference TRBV11-2 and TRBJ2-3, is EAGVAQSPRYKIIEKRQSVAFWCNPISGHATLYWYQQILGQGPKLLIQFQNNGVVDDSQLPKDRFSAERLKGVDSTLKIQPAKLEDSAVYLCASSPGADTQYFGPGTRLTVL.

The chain joins TRBV5-1 to TRBJ2-5; 10 bases align to TRBD2. The CDR3 length is 12 residues. Germline CDR1 SGHRS, CDR2 YFSETQ. After removal of 7 bases from V and 4 bases from J, the junction contained 1 base not matched to a gene. The CDR3 sequence: CASRLAGETQYF. CDR3 coding DNA: TGCGCCAGCCGACTAGCGGGAGAGACCCAGTACTTC.

This chain links TRBV9 with TRBJ2-5; TRBD1 matches at 10 bases. Germline CDR1 is SGDLS and CDR2 is YYNGEE. This CDR3 has 17 residues. V shed 2 bases and J 4 bases; nucleotides not matched to a gene: 11. CDR3 loop: CASSVTTPGTGVETQYF. The CDR3 nucleotides are TGTGCCAGCAGCGTCACGACCCCGGGGACAGGGGTAGAGACCCAGTACTTC.

This chain uses TRBV5-5 with TRBJ2-2; D is unresolved. V was trimmed by 6 bases and J by 0 bases, leaving 12 bases between them. The CDR3 spans 15 residues. Germline values: CDR1 SGHKS, CDR2 YYEKEE (reference sequence). The CDR3: CASTYAVTNTGELFF. CDR3 bases: TGTGCCAGCACCTATGCCGTCACGAACACCGGGGAGCTGTTTTTT. Variable domain in full (rest from reference TRBV5-5 and TRBJ2-2): DAGVTQSPTHLIKTRGQQVTLRCSPISGHKSVSWYQQVLGQGPQFIFQYYEKEERGRGNFPDRFSARQFPNYSSELNVNALLLGDSALYLCASTYAVTNTGELFFGEGSRLTVL.